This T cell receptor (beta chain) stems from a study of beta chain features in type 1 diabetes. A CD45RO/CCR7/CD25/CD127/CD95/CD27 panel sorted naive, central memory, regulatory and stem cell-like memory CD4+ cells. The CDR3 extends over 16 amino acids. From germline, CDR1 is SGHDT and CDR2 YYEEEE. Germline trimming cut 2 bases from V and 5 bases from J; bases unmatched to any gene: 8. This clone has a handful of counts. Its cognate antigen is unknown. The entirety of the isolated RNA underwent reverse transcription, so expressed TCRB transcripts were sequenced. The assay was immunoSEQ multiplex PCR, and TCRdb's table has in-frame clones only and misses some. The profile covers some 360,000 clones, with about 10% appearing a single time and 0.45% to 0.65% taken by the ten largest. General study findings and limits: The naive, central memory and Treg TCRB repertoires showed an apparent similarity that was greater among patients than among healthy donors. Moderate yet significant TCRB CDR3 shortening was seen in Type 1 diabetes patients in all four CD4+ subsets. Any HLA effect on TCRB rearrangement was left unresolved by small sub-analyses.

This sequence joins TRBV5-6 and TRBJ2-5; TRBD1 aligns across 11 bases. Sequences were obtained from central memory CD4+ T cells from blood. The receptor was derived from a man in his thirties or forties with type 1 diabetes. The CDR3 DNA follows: TGTGCCAGCAGCTTATCCGGGACAGGGGGTGTCGAGACCCAGTACTTC. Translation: CASSLSGTGGVETQYF.